The source of this TCR beta chain is a study of blood T cell repertoires in COVID-19. For the study at large: The United States, Italy and Spain were the sources of the acute and convalescent COVID-19 samples. From T cells, B-cell-depleted T cells, or PBMCs came the material, which was cDNA or gDNA.

This clone showed up just a few times. V gave up 2 bases and J gave up 5 bases, with 15 bases separating them. Germline values: CDR1 SGHAT, CDR2 FQNNGV. This CDR3 has 15 residues. The repertoire was sequenced with immunoSEQ multiplex PCR; TCRdb's copy has only in-frame clones and lacks some. The sample has fewer than 400,000 clones, 85% seen once; the top ten hold roughly 3.7%. The sample was peripheral blood. The chain recombines TRBV11-2 with TRBJ1-2; D not resolved. This TCR was recovered from a woman under 30 with acute or convalescent COVID-19. The CDR3 loop is CASSLNGWSVYGYTF. The CDR3 DNA reads as TGTGCCAGCAGCTTAAATGGCTGGAGCGTTTATGGCTACACCTTC.